A single sample is the source of the 16 T cell receptor beta chains below, sequenced in a study of control samples from healthy donors and cancer patients. Assay: immunoSEQ multiplex PCR; the TCRdb copy retains only in-frame clones and omits some. Among 200,000 or so clones listed, roughly 94% were seen once. The specimen was blood. Source of these receptors: a man between 45 and 60 years old in good health.

The rearrangement links TRBV2 to TRBJ2-1; no clear D gene. The ends were cut back, 8 bases at V and 4 bases at J, with 6 bases in the middle. The length of the CDR3 is 11 residues. Germline assignment: CDR1 SNHLY and CDR2 FYNNEI. In nucleotides, the CDR3 is TGTGCCAGCGGACCTTACAATGAGCAGTTCTTC. This translates into CASGPYNEQFF.

This clone has only a few counts. The genes are TRBV7-9 and TRBJ1-5; D is undetermined. Germline values: CDR1 SEHNR, CDR2 FQNEAQ (reference sequence). The CDR3 sequence is 12 residues long. The germline V and J ends were trimmed by 1 base and 5 bases, with 3 bases remaining between them. The DNA for the CDR3 is TGTGCCAGCAGCTTAGAAGATCAGCCCCAGCATTTT. This encodes CASSLEDQPQHF.

The V and J genes are TRBV9 and TRBJ2-7; 9 bases match TRBD1. The CDR3 contains 14 residues. Germline lookup yields CDR1 SGDLS and CDR2 YYNGEE. With V trimmed by 3 bases and J by 6 bases, 7 bases remained unmatched. The CDR3 DNA reads as TGTGCCAGCAGCGCCTCCGGGACAGGGCTCGAGCAGTACTTC. Its protein is CASSASGTGLEQYF.

This clone has only a few counts. The chain uses TRBV9 and TRBJ1-1, with D perhaps TRBD1 (5 bases). This CDR3 is 14 amino acids long. Trimming took 1 base from V and 1 from J, leaving 8 bases between them. Germline V gene sequence: CDR1 SGDLS, CDR2 YYNGEE. CDR3 nucleotides: TGTGCCAGCAGCGTACAGGGATCGAACACTGAAGCTTTCTTT. Protein sequence: CASSVQGSNTEAFF.

J is TRBJ2-2 and V is TRBV9; possibly TRBD1 for D (6 bases). The V gene's germline CDR1 is SGDLS and CDR2 YYNGEE. The CDR3 spans 15 residues. V lost 0 bases and J lost 4, with 10 bases in between. The CDR3 is CASSVEGVITGELFF. The CDR3 DNA reads as TGTGCCAGCAGCGTAGAGGGGGTCATCACCGGGGAGCTGTTTTTT.

The chain links TRBV24-1 to TRBJ2-5; 9 nucleotides match TRBD2. This CDR3 region has 13 residues. CDR1 is KGHDR and CDR2 is SFDVKD in the germline V gene. The trim removed 6 bases at V and 5 bases at J, leaving 3 bases unmatched. This CDR3 is CATSLAGRETQYF. The CDR3 bases are TGTGCCACCAGTCTAGCGGGGAGGGAGACCCAGTACTTC.

This clone was counted once. This chain connects TRBV7-9 to TRBJ2-5, with TRBD2 identical over 10 bases. There are 17 residues in the CDR3. Germline CDR1 SEHNR, CDR2 FQNEAQ (reference sequence). With V trimmed by 5 bases and J by 4 bases, 13 bases remained unmatched. The CDR3 nucleotides are TGTGCCAGCAGCGGACGGGTCACTAGCGGGGACCCAGAGACCCAGTACTTC. Translating gives CASSGRVTSGDPETQYF.

This clone was observed a single time. The chain has TRBV10-1 and TRBJ2-3, with unresolved D. Germline lookup yields CDR1 WNHNN and CDR2 SYGVQD (reference sequence). The CDR3 loop spans 11 amino acids. Between the trimmed V and J ends, which lost 6 bases and 1 base, there was a span of 2 bases. CDR3: CASRGTDTQYF. CDR3 bases: TGCGCCAGCAGGGGCACAGATACGCAGTATTTT.

The chain carries TRBV19 and TRBJ1-5; D call uncertain. Trimming took 6 bases from V and 4 from J, leaving 13 bases between them. This CDR3 has 14 residues. The germline V gene encodes CDR1 LNHDA and CDR2 SQIVND (reference sequence). For the CDR3, the DNA is TGTGCCAGTAGGCCCCGGGCCAGTAATCAGCCCCAGCATTTT. It encodes CASRPRASNQPQHF. Together with reference TRBV19 and TRBJ1-5, the CDR3 gives the full variable domain: DGGITQSPKYLFRKEGQNVTLSCEQNLNHDAMYWYRQDPGQGLRLIYYSQIVNDFQKGDIAEGYSVSREKKESFPLTVTSAQKNPTAFYLCASRPRASNQPQHFGDGTRLSIL.

This chain connects TRBV3-1 (or the pseudogene TRBV3-2) to TRBJ2-6; TRBD1 might be the D (6 bases). The V gene's germline CDR1 is LGHDT and CDR2 YNNKEL (reference sequence). Trimming took off 4 bases at V and 0 bases at J, with 10 bases between the two ends. The CDR3 has 16 residues. In DNA form, the CDR3 reads TGTGCCAGCAGCCGGGACACCAGCTCTGGGGCCAACGTCCTGACTTTC. As protein: CASSRDTSSGANVLTF.

The genes are TRBV29-1 and TRBJ2-7; D may match TRBD1 or TRBD2 (5 bases each). Germline loops: CDR1 SQVTM, CDR2 ANQGSEA. This CDR3 contains 14 residues. Trimming stripped 2 bases from V and 3 bases from J, with 14 bases between. CDR3 DNA sequence: TGCAGCGTTGAATTAGAGGGTGGGGGCTACGAGCAGTACTTC. It is translated as CSVELEGGGYEQYF.

The chain carries TRBV3-1 (or the pseudogene TRBV3-2) and TRBJ1-6; D is uncertain. Deletions cut 1 base from V and 9 bases from J, with 13 bases between. This CDR3 comprises 15 residues. Germline values: CDR1 LGHDT, CDR2 YNNKEL (reference sequence). CDR3 sequence: CASSQGGTRLSPLHF. The CDR3 nucleotides read TGTGCCAGCAGCCAAGGTGGAACGAGACTTTCACCCCTCCACTTT.

This chain links TRBV6-2 or TRBV6-3 with TRBJ1-1; 9 bases map to TRBD1. This CDR3 has 14 amino acids. Germline CDR1 and CDR2: MNHEY and SVGEGT. The V and J ends lost 5 bases and 3 bases, in that order; junction bases with no gene match: 4. The CDR3 here is CASSPTGGHTEAFF. DNA for the CDR3: TGTGCCAGCAGTCCGACAGGGGGGCACACTGAAGCTTTCTTT.

This clone was seen a handful of times. The rearrangement uses TRBV5-4 and TRBJ2-2, with 13 nucleotides matching TRBD2. CDR1 and CDR2 from the germline V gene are SGHNT and YYREEE (reference sequence). CDR3 length equals 17 residues. With V trimmed by 0 bases and J by 7 bases, 6 bases remained unmatched. This CDR3 is CASSLEGLAGVGGELFF. DNA for the CDR3: TGTGCCAGCAGCTTGGAAGGACTAGCGGGGGTTGGCGGGGAGCTGTTTTTT.

This chain joins TRBV28 and TRBJ2-7; 7 nucleotides line up with TRBD1. With V trimmed by 4 bases and J by 3 bases, 0 bases remained unmatched. CDR3 length: 12 amino acids. Germline lookup yields CDR1 MDHEN and CDR2 SYDVKM. CDR3 nucleotides: TGTGCCAGCAGTTGGGACAGCTACGAGCAGTACTTC. Protein: CASSWDSYEQYF.

This chain links TRBV5-4 with TRBJ1-1; possible D gene TRBD1, 5 bases. The CDR3 is 16 residues long. Germline V lookup: CDR1 SGHNT, CDR2 YYREEE (reference sequence). V gave up 3 bases and J gave up 2 bases, with 17 bases separating them. In DNA form, the CDR3 reads TGTGCCAGCAGCTCCTCTCGCGGGGCCTTAAACACTGAAGCTTTCTTT. Amino acids: CASSSSRGALNTEAFF.